The T cell receptor beta chain described here comes from a study of response to subunit inactivated influenza vaccine. The germline V gene has CDR1 SNHLY and CDR2 FYNNEI. V lost 6 bases and J lost 5; bases outside the gene matches: 9. The CDR3 runs 15 residues. Using its own MiXCR run on the RT-PCR reads, TCRdb lists one record per CDR3 protein. Altogether almost 250,000 distinct CDR3 sequences are present, 12% being singletons, with the ten largest covering 7.8%. This sequence joins TRBV2 and TRBJ1-4; 7 positions agree with TRBD1. This sequence was found in a man in his fifties or sixties who received an inactivated influenza vaccine. Here the sequenced sample was non-naive T cells sorted from PBMCs, taken roughly 2 weeks before vaccination. The CDR3 DNA reads as TGTGCCAGCAGCTCCACGACAGGGACAAATGAAAAACTGTTTTTT. Its translation: CASSSTTGTNEKLFF.